The 25 T cell receptor beta chains below all came from one sample that was sequenced in a study of cytomegalovirus exposure and HLA in healthy donors. 13 Jbeta primers and 60 Vbeta primers were used for the PCR. Produced via immunoSEQ multiplex PCR; TCRdb's table is partial and in-frame only. The table lists some 200,000 clones, 76% of them singletons. Material: PBMCs. These receptors all come from a man between 18 and 29 years old in good health and CMV-seronegative.

This chain connects TRBV27 to TRBJ2-3; possible D gene TRBD1, 6 bases. Germline CDR1 MNHEY, CDR2 SMNVEV (reference sequence). Trimming cost V 6 bases and J 4 bases, with 11 bases left between them. This CDR3 has 13 residues. The CDR3 region is CASRQGTPDTQYF. CDR3 DNA sequence: TGTGCCAGCAGGCAGGGGACCCCAGATACGCAGTATTTT.

The rearrangement links TRBV6-1 to TRBJ2-7, with 12 nucleotides matching TRBD1. The CDR3 loop spans 14 amino acids. Germline V CDR1 and CDR2: MNHNS, SASEGT. J gave up 5 bases and V 8 bases, and 7 bases lay outside the gene matches. The CDR3 DNA follows: TGTGCCAGCGCACCGGGACAGGGGGCGAACGAGCAGTACTTC. Translated, it gives CASAPGQGANEQYF.

This sequence joins TRBV5-1 and TRBJ1-1; TRBD1 might be the D (5 bases). Germline assignment: CDR1 SGHRS and CDR2 YFSETQ. The CDR3 has 15 amino acids. V was clipped by 0 bases and J by 0 bases, with 9 bases between them. The CDR3 DNA follows: TGCGCCAGCAGCTTGGGGGGCAGCTTGAACACTGAAGCTTTCTTT. It specifies CASSLGGSLNTEAFF.

This chain links TRBV30 with TRBJ1-4; the D is unclear. The CDR3 is 15 amino acids. Trimming took 0 bases from V and 9 from J, leaving 17 bases between them. Germline CDR1 reads GTSNPN; CDR2 reads SVGIG (reference sequence). Written as DNA, the CDR3 is TGTGCCTGGAGTGTTTCCAGCGGCCTAGGTCAAAAACTGTTTTTT. Protein product: CAWSVSSGLGQKLFF.

Turning to this clone: Its ends do not fully match the called genes, so a read error is possible. The chain has TRBV7-9 and TRBJ1-1, with D possibly matching TRBD1 (6 bases). Germline V gives CDR1 SEHNR, CDR2 FQNEAQ (reference sequence). The CDR3 runs 14 residues. CDR3 bases: TGTTCCAGCAGTTCAGAGGGGACATCCACTGAAGCTTTCTTT. Residues: CSSSSEGTSTEAFF.

This clone was counted between two and nine times. This chain uses TRBV6-8 with TRBJ1-1; TRBD1 aligns across 7 bases. In germline, CDR1 is MNHGY, CDR2 SAAAGT. V shed 0 bases and J 5 bases; nucleotides not matched to a gene: 9. There are 16 residues in the CDR3. The CDR3 DNA is TGTGCCAGCAGTTACTCGAGTAGGGGGCGAGGGACTGAAGCTTTCTTT. As protein: CASSYSSRGRGTEAFF.

The genes are TRBV5-1 and TRBJ1-3; D possibly corresponds to TRBD1 (5 bases). Germline V gene data show CDR1 as SGHRS and CDR2 as YFSETQ. This CDR3 is 15 amino acids long. The V gene lost 4 bases and the J gene lost 0 bases, with 11 bases spanning the gap. CDR3 coding DNA: TGCGCCAGCAGCACAGGTCCGAGCTCTGGAAACACCATATATTTT. It is translated as CASSTGPSSGNTIYF. The full variable domain, its missing parts supplied by reference TRBV5-1 and TRBJ1-3, is KAGVTQTPRYLIKTRGQQVTLSCSPISGHRSVSWYQQTPGQGLQFLFEYFSETQRNKGNFPGRFSGRQFSNSRSEMNVSTLELGDSALYLCASSTGPSSGNTIYFGEGSWLTVV.

The rearrangement joins TRBV5-1 to TRBJ2-5, with 12 bases that match TRBD1. This CDR3 contains 15 residues. Per germline, CDR1 SGHRS and CDR2 YFSETQ. J lost 5 bases, V lost 3 bases, and 5 bases had no gene match. CDR3 sequence: CASSSGQGAYETQYF. The CDR3 nucleotides read TGCGCCAGCAGCTCGGGACAGGGGGCTTATGAGACCCAGTACTTC. Drawing the rest from reference TRBV5-1 and TRBJ2-5, the complete variable domain is KAGVTQTPRYLIKTRGQQVTLSCSPISGHRSVSWYQQTPGQGLQFLFEYFSETQRNKGNFPGRFSGRQFSNSRSEMNVSTLELGDSALYLCASSSGQGAYETQYFGPGTRLLVL.

The chain recombines TRBV6-1 with TRBJ2-2; 8 bases map to TRBD2. V trimming: 4 bases; J trimming: 6 bases; junction bases outside the gene matches: 16. The CDR3 covers 18 residues. Germline V gives CDR1 MNHNS, CDR2 SASEGT. CDR3 DNA sequence: TGTGCCAGCAGTGGAGTCCGTTGGGGACTAGGGGAAGCCGGGGAGCTGTTTTTT. Translation gives CASSGVRWGLGEAGELFF.

V usage is TRBV10-3 and J usage is TRBJ2-3; tentative D call: TRBD2 (6 bases). Germline CDR1 reads ENHRY; CDR2 reads SYGVKD. V was clipped by 10 bases and J by 5 bases, with 19 bases between them. The CDR3 spans 14 residues. In DNA form, the CDR3 reads TGTGCCAGCATGCCAGAGGGACTGCGAGATACGCAGTATTTT. This codes for CASMPEGLRDTQYF.

The chain couples TRBV2 to TRBJ2-7; D might be TRBD2 (5 bases). V was cut by 1 base and J by 6 bases, with 13 bases left in between. Looked up from germline, CDR1 is SNHLY and CDR2 is FYNNEI. CDR3 length: 14 residues. CDR3: CASSEVRLTGEQYF. CDR3 nucleotides: TGTGCCAGCAGTGAAGTGCGACTAACTGGCGAGCAGTACTTC.

With regard to this clone: Other DNA sequences in this sample translate to the same CDR3. The V and J genes are TRBV18 and TRBJ1-1, with a tentative D call TRBD1 (5 bases). There are 16 residues in the CDR3. Germline CDR1 KGHSH, CDR2 LQKENI. Trimming left V 0 bases short and J 1 base short, with 12 bases between. In DNA form, the CDR3 reads TGTGCCAGCTCACCACCCGGGGGGAGGGGGAACACTGAAGCTTTCTTT. Protein product: CASSPPGGRGNTEAFF.

V usage is TRBV2 and J usage is TRBJ2-1; the match to TRBD2 covers 10 bases. The CDR3 loop spans 16 amino acids. CDR1 is SNHLY, CDR2 FYNNEI, per germline. The trim removed 5 bases at V and 7 bases at J, leaving 11 bases unmatched. The CDR3 region has the DNA TGTGCCAGCAGTTTCCTGGCTAGCGGGAGATGGAATGAGCAGTTCTTC. It translates to CASSFLASGRWNEQFF.

The V and J genes are TRBV18 and TRBJ2-1; 9 bases map to TRBD1. CDR1 KGHSH and CDR2 LQKENI come from the germline V gene. The CDR3 sequence is 15 residues long. The ends lost 7 bases at V and 7 bases at J; junction bases unmatched: 11. CDR3 amino acids: CASFLGTGGLNEQFF. The DNA for the CDR3 is TGTGCCAGCTTCCTCGGCACAGGGGGCTTGAATGAGCAGTTCTTC.

This clone occurred a few times. The chain recombines TRBV6-6 with TRBJ2-3; 7 positions match TRBD2. In germline, CDR1 is MNHNY, CDR2 SVGAGI (reference sequence). Trimming cost V 2 bases and J 0 bases; bases outside gene matches: 2. CDR3 length equals 15 residues. CDR3 sequence reads: CASSYSGTSTDTQYF. The DNA for the CDR3 is TGTGCCAGCAGTTACAGCGGGACTAGCACAGATACGCAGTATTTT.

The chain couples TRBV2 to TRBJ2-3; 7 positions agree with TRBD2. With 3 bases clipped from V and 2 bases from J, the junction kept 11 bases outside the gene matches. This CDR3 has 17 amino acids. Germline CDR1 reads SNHLY; CDR2 reads FYNNEI. In nucleotides, the CDR3 is TGTGCCAGCAGTGACGGTTTTCTAGCGGCTTTCACAGATACGCAGTATTTT. Amino acids: CASSDGFLAAFTDTQYF. Drawing the rest from reference TRBV2 and TRBJ2-3, the complete variable domain is EPEVTQTPSHQVTQMGQEVILRCVPISNHLYFYWYRQILGQKVEFLVSFYNNEISEKSEIFDDQFSVERPDGSNFTLKIRSTKLEDSAMYFCASSDGFLAAFTDTQYFGPGTRLTVL.

This rearrangement joins TRBV9 to TRBJ2-3; TRBD2 is a possible D gene (7 bases). Trimming removed 4 bases at V and 2 bases at J, with 17 bases between. CDR1 and CDR2 from the germline V gene are SGDLS and YYNGEE. CDR3 length: 16 amino acids. The CDR3 sequence is CASSPRGQGNTDTQYF. The CDR3 coding sequence is TGTGCCAGCAGCCCGCGGGGGCAGGGGAACACAGATACGCAGTATTTT.

This clone was detected only a few times. This chain joins TRBV7-6 and TRBJ1-2; D unclear. Per germline, CDR1 SGHVS and CDR2 FNYEAQ. There are 13 residues in the CDR3. Trimming pared 5 bases from V and 4 bases from J, leaving 11 bases between. The CDR3 sequence is CASSPRAGYGYTF. The CDR3 region has the DNA TGTGCCAGCAGCCCTCGCGCCGGCTATGGCTACACCTTC.

J is TRBJ1-2 and V is TRBV5-6; unclear D gene. There are 14 residues in the CDR3. The V end was cut by 4 bases, the J end by 3 bases, with 13 bases between. CDR1 is SGHDT and CDR2 is YYEEEE in the germline V gene. The CDR3 protein is CASSGFGRDYGYTF. CDR3 in DNA: TGTGCCAGCAGCGGATTCGGGAGGGACTATGGCTACACCTTC.

V and J are TRBV10-1 and TRBJ2-7; D is ambiguous. Germline loops: CDR1 WNHNN, CDR2 SYGVQD (reference sequence). V was cut by 3 bases and J by 7 bases, with 7 bases left in between. The CDR3 is 11 residues long. CDR3 sequence: CASSDLGEQYF. CDR3 nucleotide sequence: TGCGCCAGCAGTGACCTCGGGGAGCAGTACTTC.

The chain joins TRBV9 to TRBJ2-7; D unclear. V gave up 0 bases and J gave up 6 bases, with 10 bases separating them. The CDR3 totals 13 residues. From germline, CDR1 is SGDLS and CDR2 YYNGEE. This CDR3 is CASSVEVRSEQYF. CDR3 DNA sequence: TGTGCCAGCAGCGTAGAAGTCCGTAGCGAGCAGTACTTC.

This chain uses TRBV30 with TRBJ1-1; no firm D call. The CDR3 has 13 amino acids. CDR1 is GTSNPN, CDR2 SVGIG, per germline (reference sequence). Trimming removed 3 bases at V and 0 bases at J, with 8 bases between. This CDR3 is CAWSLFMNTEAFF. The DNA for the CDR3 is TGTGCCTGGAGCCTATTCATGAACACTGAAGCTTTCTTT.

This chain uses TRBV2 with TRBJ1-2; TRBD1 might be the D (6 bases). The V and J ends lost 3 bases and 3 bases respectively, with 8 bases between them. Germline V gene sequence: CDR1 SNHLY, CDR2 FYNNEI. CDR3 length equals 13 residues. The DNA of the CDR3 is TGTGCCAGCAGTGATAACAGGGACTATGGCTACACCTTC. Protein: CASSDNRDYGYTF.

J is TRBJ2-5 and V is TRBV7-2; D perhaps matches TRBD1 (5 bases). V lost 3 bases and J lost 5, with 10 bases in between. This CDR3 is built from 13 residues. In germline, CDR1 is SGHTA, CDR2 FQGNSA. The CDR3 protein is CASSFRVIETQYF. The CDR3 region has the DNA TGTGCCAGCAGCTTCAGGGTGATTGAGACCCAGTACTTC.

The J gene is TRBJ2-7, the V gene TRBV9; 8 bases fit TRBD2. CDR3 length: 14 residues. V lost 4 bases, J lost 3 bases, and 6 bases stayed unmatched. The V gene's germline CDR1 is SGDLS and CDR2 YYNGEE. The CDR3 sequence is CASSPGAGVYEQYF. The CDR3 bases are TGTGCCAGCAGCCCCGGAGCGGGAGTCTACGAGCAGTACTTC.